This T cell receptor (beta chain) comes out of a study of blood T cell repertoires in COVID-19 (dated by TCRdb to between 2020 and 2021). Some background on the complete study: Samples covering the acute and convalescent phases of COVID-19 were provided by collaborators in the United States, Italy and Spain. The prospective study material was composed of cDNA or gDNA derived from T cells, B-cell-depleted T cells, or PBMCs. Deeply sampled blood TCRbeta repertoires from subjects exposed to, actively infected with, or recovered from COVID-19 were included in the dataset. The repertoires were released in a freely available public database meant as a resource for research on the immune response to SARS-CoV-2. Samples came from the ongoing ImmuneRACE study (first 160 participants) plus 1,254 subjects from 6 global collaborators. Sample metadata almost always included a de-identified subject ID, COVID-19 status, age in years and sex. Where available, HLA class I and class II types were taken from metadata supplied by the sample provider and were not determined by assay-based typing. Paper-wide results and their limitations: How much clinical and demographic metadata was included differed by source and by participant, and the metadata was provided uncurated.

This clone has only one observation. This receptor's antigen is unknown. No much larger clone is present one base from it, and per-base qualities are unavailable. Each collaborating institution followed its own protocols to collect whole blood in K2EDTA tubes. For TCRbeta analysis, collaborators shipped samples in one of three forms: frozen whole blood, isolated PBMCs, or DNA extracted from either of those sample types. TCRbeta CDR3 regions were amplified from genomic DNA by means of the immunoSEQ Assay, a bias-controlled multiplex PCR. In the source study's methods: Nucleated cell counts per sample were estimated from amplification of reference gene primers within the assay. Sequence reads were collapsed and filtered to measure the absolute abundance of every unique TCRbeta CDR3 rearrangement. For each sample, productive Simpson clonality was calculated as the square root of Simpson's diversity index over productive rearrangements. Held by TCRdb, this immuneACCESS table contains in-frame sequences only and omits some clones. Under half of the omission traces to an unresolved V gene where checked; the cause of the rest is unknown. V and J calls and clone size are those listed in that table; D and trimming were worked out from the DNA. In all, the sample holds over 50,000 clones, and around 90% of those were seen once. About 3.2% of the sample goes to the ten largest clones.

Reading the germline V gene gives CDR1 KGHSH and CDR2 LQKENI. The CDR3 numbers 14 residues from cysteine through phenylalanine. Kept here is only the CDR3 DNA, which spans 42 bases and is read in frame from base 1. Between the V and J ends, shortened by 3 bases and 2 bases respectively, the junction contains 8 bases. The specimen sequenced was peripheral blood. The rearranged chain carries TRBV18 and TRBJ1-5, with no confident D gene call. This clonotype originated in a man over 45 with active COVID-19. The CDR3 region reads CASSPVPGNQPQHF. The DNA is as follows: TGTGCCAGCTCACCCGTCCCAGGCAATCAGCCCCAGCATTTT. Full variable domain (CDR3 extended with the reference TRBV18 and TRBJ1-5 proteins): NAGVMQNPRHLVRRRGQEARLRCSPMKGHSHVYWYRQLPEEGLKFMVYLQKENIIDESGMPKERFSAEFPKEGPSILRIQQVVRGDSAAYFCASSPVPGNQPQHFGDGTRLSIL.